This T cell receptor beta chain was recorded in a study of control samples from healthy donors and cancer patients. Germline CDR1 is SGHVS and CDR2 is FQNEAQ. The ends lost 5 bases at V and 1 base at J; junction bases unmatched: 4. The CDR3 runs to 14 residues. Data came from immunoSEQ multiplex PCR; TCRdb stores just in-frame clones and leaves some out. Here the sample spans 85,000 to 100,000 clones, around 80% being singletons. The receptor comes from a man between 60 and 70 years old in good health. The chain joins TRBV7-8 to TRBJ1-1, with TRBD1 identical over 7 bases. Sequences were obtained from blood. The CDR3 protein is CASSLGTANTEAFF. The CDR3, as DNA: TGTGCCAGCAGCCTTGGGACAGCGAACACTGAAGCTTTCTTT.